This record concerns one TCR beta chain sequence. This clonotype was recorded many times. It lacks a known antigen. No per-base quality is available; no much larger clone lies one base away. TCRdb records Illumina HiSeq 2500 as the sequencer. TCR beta libraries were prepared by quantitative 5'-RACE with molecular barcodes. On the study's bioinformatics: Disease-linked TCR variants were identified with a new computational method built on a probabilistic model of VDJ rearrangement. The public reads were run again by TCRdb, first through fastp at Q25 and then through MiXCR, and only productive beta chains were kept. Each CDR3 protein appears once, grouped with its most common genes and DNA. These V and J calls are TCRdb output, not the study's own analysis. Counted in this sample were 130,000 or so distinct CDR3 sequences; roughly 7.3% of them appeared once. Jointly, the top ten make up less than 15% of the sample.

V has 8 bases trimmed and J has 4 bases trimmed; junction bases matching no gene number 5. Reading the germline V gene gives CDR1 SQVTM and CDR2 ANQGSEA. The CDR3 runs 12 amino acids, cysteine and phenylalanine included. The retained sequence is limited to the CDR3, 36 bases, with the frame set at the first base. This specimen comes from a study of CD8 T cells in ankylosing spondylitis (dated by TCRdb to about 2017). With respect to the entire study: The study profiled T cell receptor beta repertoires in healthy donors and ankylosing spondylitis patients to find disease-linked TCR variants. The full study cohort was made up of about 24 ankylosing spondylitis patients and around 100 healthy donors. Peripheral blood was sampled, and synovial fluid was also collected from ankylosing spondylitis patients.

Overall study results and their limits: According to the report, matched synovial fluid samples from ankylosing spondylitis patients were significantly enriched for the disease-linked clones. Some TCR beta motif variants had previously been reported in synovial fluid and blood of reactive arthritis patients, which suggested common disease-initiation mechanisms. In peripheral blood, the disease-linked clones were found at relatively low frequencies and had a CD8+ phenotype. A TCR beta motif of fewer than 10 highly homologous amino acid variants appeared characteristic of blood from ankylosing spondylitis patients.

This sequence was found in a male donor with ankylosing spondylitis or in good health (not recorded which). This chain joins TRBV29-1 to TRBJ2-1, with 7 middle bases fitting TRBD1. The sample consisted of blood, either unsorted or a sorted T cell fraction (not recorded which). The CDR3 reads as follows: CSPGTEYNEQFF. The bases read TGCAGCCCGGGGACAGAATACAATGAGCAGTTCTTC.